Here is one T cell receptor beta chain with its context. Its antigen is currently unknown. This entry comes from a study of OX40 agonist ivuxolimab in advanced cancers. Clones were read by immunoSEQ multiplex PCR, and TCRdb kept only the in-frame ones, dropping some. The table shows fewer than 85,000 clones, with 70% to 90% occurring only once. The study's findings and limits: Partial responders dosed at 0.1-3.0 mg/kg displayed clonal expansion ranking among the lowest.

The source is an adult with an advanced solid tumor such as melanoma, head and neck, liver or kidney cancer. The sample here was CD4+ or CD8+ T cells sorted from blood, taken in a trial of the OX40 agonist ivuxolimab.

The CDR3 protein is CASRPGGRTDTQYF. The CDR3 nucleotides are TGTGCCAGCCGCCCAGGGGGACGCACAGATACGCAGTATTTT. The rearrangement links TRBV6-6 to TRBJ2-3; 7 bases are shared with TRBD1. Germline CDR1 and CDR2: MNHNY and SVGAGI (reference sequence). This CDR3 is built from 14 residues. After removal of 8 bases from V and 1 base from J, the junction contained 6 bases not matched to a gene.